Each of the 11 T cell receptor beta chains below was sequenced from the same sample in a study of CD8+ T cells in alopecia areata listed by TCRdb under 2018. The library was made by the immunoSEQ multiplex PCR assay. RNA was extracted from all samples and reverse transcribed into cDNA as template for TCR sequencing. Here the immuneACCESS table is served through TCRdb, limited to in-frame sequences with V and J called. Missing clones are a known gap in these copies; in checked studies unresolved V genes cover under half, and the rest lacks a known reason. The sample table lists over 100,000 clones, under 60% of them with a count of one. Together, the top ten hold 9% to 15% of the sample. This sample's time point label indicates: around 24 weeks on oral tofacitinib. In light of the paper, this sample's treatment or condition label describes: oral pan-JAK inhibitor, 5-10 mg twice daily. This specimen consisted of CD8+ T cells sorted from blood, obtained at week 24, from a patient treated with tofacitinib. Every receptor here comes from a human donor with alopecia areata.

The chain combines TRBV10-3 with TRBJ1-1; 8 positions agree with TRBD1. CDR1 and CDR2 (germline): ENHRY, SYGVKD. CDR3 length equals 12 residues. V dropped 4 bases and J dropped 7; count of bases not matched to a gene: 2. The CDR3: CAISGQGNEAFF. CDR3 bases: TGTGCCATCAGTGGACAGGGGAATGAAGCTTTCTTT.

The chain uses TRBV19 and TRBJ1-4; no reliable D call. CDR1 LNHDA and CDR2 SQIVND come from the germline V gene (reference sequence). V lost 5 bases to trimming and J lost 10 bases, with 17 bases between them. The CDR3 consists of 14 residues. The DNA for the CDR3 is TGTGCCAGTAGTGACTTCCAGACCCACCGAAAACTGTTTTTT. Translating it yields CASSDFQTHRKLFF.

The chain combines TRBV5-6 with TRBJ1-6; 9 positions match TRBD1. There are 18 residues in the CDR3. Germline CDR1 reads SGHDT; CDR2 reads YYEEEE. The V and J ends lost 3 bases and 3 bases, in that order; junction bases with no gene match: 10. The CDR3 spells CASSSPRTGDIYNSPLHF. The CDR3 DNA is TGTGCCAGCAGCTCGCCGAGGACAGGGGACATCTATAATTCACCCCTCCACTTT.

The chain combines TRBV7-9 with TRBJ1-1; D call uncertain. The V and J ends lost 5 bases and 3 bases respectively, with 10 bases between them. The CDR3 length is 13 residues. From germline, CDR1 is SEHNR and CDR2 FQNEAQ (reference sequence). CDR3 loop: CASSRPRDTEAFF. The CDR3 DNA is TGTGCCAGCAGCCGTCCCAGAGACACTGAAGCTTTCTTT.

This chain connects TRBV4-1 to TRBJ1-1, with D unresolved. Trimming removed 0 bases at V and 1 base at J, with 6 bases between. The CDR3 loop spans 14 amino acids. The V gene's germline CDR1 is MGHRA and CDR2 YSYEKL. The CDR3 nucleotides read TGCGCCAGCAGCCAAGAGGCGAGGAACACTGAAGCTTTCTTT. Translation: CASSQEARNTEAFF.

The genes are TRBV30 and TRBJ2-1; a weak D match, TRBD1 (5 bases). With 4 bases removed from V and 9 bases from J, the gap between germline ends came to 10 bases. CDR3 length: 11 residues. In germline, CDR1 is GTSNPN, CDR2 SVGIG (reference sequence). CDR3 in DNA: TGTGCCTGGAATCAGGGTGGTGAGCAGTTCTTC. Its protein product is CAWNQGGEQFF.

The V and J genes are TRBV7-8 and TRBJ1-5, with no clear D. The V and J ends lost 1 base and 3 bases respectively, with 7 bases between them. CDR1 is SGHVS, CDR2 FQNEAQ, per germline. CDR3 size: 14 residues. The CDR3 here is CASSLDADNQPQHF. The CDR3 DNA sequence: TGTGCCAGCAGCTTAGACGCAGACAATCAGCCCCAGCATTTT.

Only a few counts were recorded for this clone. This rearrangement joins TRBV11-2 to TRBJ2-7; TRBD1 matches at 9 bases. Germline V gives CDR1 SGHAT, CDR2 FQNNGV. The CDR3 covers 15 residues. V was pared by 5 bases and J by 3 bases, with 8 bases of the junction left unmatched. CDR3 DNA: TGTGCCAGCAGCGCTTACAGGGGGCTTGGCTACGAGCAGTACTTC. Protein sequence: CASSAYRGLGYEQYF.

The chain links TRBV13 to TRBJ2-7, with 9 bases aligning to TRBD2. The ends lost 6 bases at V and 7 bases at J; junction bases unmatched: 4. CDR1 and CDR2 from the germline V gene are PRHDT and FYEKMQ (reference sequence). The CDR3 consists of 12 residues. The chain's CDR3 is CASSRTSDEQYF. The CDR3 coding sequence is TGTGCCAGCAGTAGGACTAGCGATGAGCAGTACTTC.

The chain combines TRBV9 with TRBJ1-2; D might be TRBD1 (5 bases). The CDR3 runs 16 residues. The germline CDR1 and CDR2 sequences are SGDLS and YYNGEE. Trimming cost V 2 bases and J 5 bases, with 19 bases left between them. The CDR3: CASSVTSRAEVYGYTF. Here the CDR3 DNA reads TGTGCCAGCAGCGTTACCTCCAGGGCCGAGGTTTATGGCTACACCTTC.

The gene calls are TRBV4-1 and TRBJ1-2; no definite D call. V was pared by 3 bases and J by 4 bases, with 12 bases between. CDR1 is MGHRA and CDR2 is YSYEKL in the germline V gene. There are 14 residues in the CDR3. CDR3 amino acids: CASSHPPNSYGYTF. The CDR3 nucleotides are TGCGCCAGCAGCCATCCCCCTAACAGCTATGGCTACACCTTC.